Presented here are 19 T cell receptor beta chains from one specimen sequenced in a study of cytomegalovirus exposure and HLA in healthy donors. The table came from immunoSEQ multiplex PCR; TCRdb's copy has only in-frame clones and leaves some out. The sample records about 130,000 clones, 89% being singletons. Sequencing was done on a sample of PBMCs. Every receptor here comes from a man aged 25 to 40 in good health and CMV-seronegative.

This chain uses TRBV5-1 with TRBJ1-1; D is unclear. V was pared by 1 base and J by 1 base, with 8 bases between. Germline V gene data show CDR1 as SGHRS and CDR2 as YFSETQ. The CDR3 sequence is 14 residues long. The CDR3 loop is CASSLTEQNTEAFF. The CDR3 coding sequence is TGCGCCAGCAGCTTGACAGAACAGAACACTGAAGCTTTCTTT.

The chain couples TRBV9 to TRBJ2-7; tentative D call: TRBD1 (6 bases). V gave up 4 bases and J gave up 3 bases, with 11 bases separating them. The CDR3 length is 13 residues. The V gene's germline CDR1 is SGDLS and CDR2 YYNGEE. The CDR3 bases are TGTGCCAGCAGCCCATCGGACAGCTACGAGCAGTACTTC. Its protein product is CASSPSDSYEQYF.

V usage is TRBV18 and J usage is TRBJ2-5, with D unclear. This CDR3 is built from 11 residues. Germline-derived CDR1 and CDR2 are KGHSH and LQKENI. Trimming cost V 2 bases and J 5 bases, with 3 bases left between them. This CDR3 reads CASSPSETQYF. The DNA for the CDR3 is TGTGCCAGCTCACCATCGGAGACCCAGTACTTC.

The chain combines TRBV19 with TRBJ2-7, with 7 positions matching TRBD1. The CDR3 runs 20 residues. J gave up 3 bases and V 3 bases, and 23 bases lay outside the gene matches. Germline assignment: CDR1 LNHDA and CDR2 SQIVND (reference sequence). In DNA, the CDR3 is TGTGCCAGTAGTATGAGGCTCGGCCGCGGCTCGGGGACAGCGATCTACGAGCAGTACTTC. Translation gives CASSMRLGRGSGTAIYEQYF.

This clone was observed a few times. V usage is TRBV7-9 and J usage is TRBJ1-6, with TRBD1 matching 7 bases. V dropped 5 bases and J dropped 9; count of bases not matched to a gene: 10. This CDR3 contains 15 residues. The germline V gene encodes CDR1 SEHNR and CDR2 FQNEAQ (reference sequence). CDR3 DNA sequence: TGTGCCAGCAGCCCGGGGACAGACCGGGGTTCACCCCTCCACTTT. Translation: CASSPGTDRGSPLHF.

This clone has a single count. The chain combines TRBV7-3 with TRBJ2-5, with D perhaps TRBD1 (5 bases). Germline V gives CDR1 SGHTA, CDR2 FQGTGA. V dropped 1 base and J dropped 5 bases, with 14 bases sitting between them. The CDR3 spans 15 residues. The CDR3 reads CASSLNPRVGETQYF. In DNA form, the CDR3 reads TGTGCCAGCAGCTTAAATCCCAGGGTCGGGGAGACCCAGTACTTC. The full variable domain, completed using reference TRBV7-3 and TRBJ2-5, is GAGVSQTPSNKVTEKGKYVELRCDPISGHTALYWYRQSLGQGPEFLIYFQGTGAADDSGLPNDRFFAVRPEGSVSTLKIQRTERGDSAVYLCASSLNPRVGETQYFGPGTRLLVL.

The V and J genes are TRBV10-2 and TRBJ2-5; D gene ambiguous. V was clipped by 10 bases and J by 2 bases, with 8 bases between them. Germline assignment: CDR1 WSHSY and CDR2 SAAADI. The CDR3 has 11 residues. CDR3: CATPLQETQYF. The DNA for the CDR3 is TGCGCCACCCCGCTACAAGAGACCCAGTACTTC.

The V and J genes are TRBV5-6 and TRBJ1-5; D is uncertain. The V and J ends lost 4 bases and 4 bases respectively, with 6 bases between them. The CDR3 extends over 12 amino acids. Germline CDR1 reads SGHDT; CDR2 reads YYEEEE. CDR3 sequence: CASSQINQPQHF. CDR3 DNA sequence: TGTGCCAGCAGCCAAATTAATCAGCCCCAGCATTTT.

This clone was observed a single time. The CDR3 loop is CASSPRGGDGYTF. CDR3 nucleotides: TGCGCCAGCAGCCCGAGAGGGGGGGATGGCTACACCTTC. The chain recombines TRBV5-1 with TRBJ1-2; tentative D call: TRBD1 (6 bases). The V end was cut by 4 bases, the J end by 6 bases, with 13 bases between. Germline CDR1 SGHRS, CDR2 YFSETQ. The CDR3 length is 13 residues.

The chain joins TRBV5-1 to TRBJ2-3; D uncertain. V gave up 0 bases and J gave up 0 bases, with 11 bases separating them. There are 16 residues in the CDR3. The germline V gene encodes CDR1 SGHRS and CDR2 YFSETQ. The CDR3 sequence is CASSLELSPSTDTQYF. CDR3 DNA: TGCGCCAGCAGCTTGGAATTGAGCCCTAGCACAGATACGCAGTATTTT.

This chain's CDR3 is CASSLSRGDYGYTF. CDR3 nucleotide sequence: TGTGCCAGCAGCCTCTCCCGGGGTGACTATGGCTACACCTTC. J is TRBJ1-2 and V is TRBV7-9; D gene ambiguous. Germline CDR1 and CDR2: SEHNR and FQNEAQ (reference sequence). This CDR3 has 14 residues. V was pared by 5 bases and J by 3 bases, with 13 bases between.

V and J are TRBV5-6 and TRBJ2-3; D perhaps matches TRBD1 (5 bases). The CDR3 covers 14 residues. Trimming took off 3 bases at V and 2 bases at J, with 10 bases between the two ends. Germline lookup yields CDR1 SGHDT and CDR2 YYEEEE. CDR3 sequence (DNA): TGTGCCAGCAGCTCGGCAGGGATCACAGATACGCAGTATTTT. Translated: CASSSAGITDTQYF.

The J gene is TRBJ1-6, the V gene TRBV28, with D possibly being TRBD1 (5 bases). The germline V and J ends were trimmed by 3 bases and 14 bases, with 20 bases remaining between them. This CDR3 comprises 15 residues. In germline, CDR1 is MDHEN, CDR2 SYDVKM. The CDR3 DNA follows: TGTGCCAGCAGTTTGGGGGAGGGGACTATACCGGCCCTCCACTTT. Protein: CASSLGEGTIPALHF.

This clone was picked up one time. In DNA form, the CDR3 reads TGTGCCAGTAGTGCTACAGGGGCCCTCCCTGTGAGGTCGGAAAACATTCAGTACTTC. Protein product: CASSATGALPVRSENIQYF. The chain combines TRBV19 with TRBJ2-4; 7 nucleotides agree with TRBD1. CDR1 is LNHDA, CDR2 SQIVND, per germline (reference sequence). J lost 5 bases, V lost 5 bases, and 21 bases had no gene match. The CDR3 length is 19 residues.

The chain employs TRBV23-1 and TRBJ1-5; D is perhaps TRBD1 (6 bases). TRBV23-1 is reported as an ORF; its role is uncertain. The CDR3 is 13 amino acids. Trimming shortened V by 4 bases and J by 9 bases, and 13 bases separated the two germline ends. The chain's CDR3 is CASSLGRGRPQHF. The CDR3 coding sequence is TGCGCCAGCAGTCTCGGCAGGGGACGGCCCCAGCATTTT.

V usage is TRBV5-1 and J usage is TRBJ1-1, with a tentative D call TRBD1 (5 bases). This CDR3 region has 15 residues. V lost 0 bases, J lost 4 bases, and 13 bases lay in between. Germline loops: CDR1 SGHRS, CDR2 YFSETQ. The DNA of the CDR3 is TGCGCCAGCAGCTTGGCGTCGGGGGGAGGCACTGAAGCTTTCTTT. It specifies CASSLASGGGTEAFF.

The V gene is TRBV28, the J gene TRBJ1-1; D not certain. The germline V gene has CDR1 MDHEN and CDR2 SYDVKM. The CDR3 sequence is 13 residues long. Trimming shortened V by 3 bases and J by 1 base, and 6 bases separated the two germline ends. The CDR3 DNA sequence: TGTGCCAGCAGTTTCCCGGGGAACACTGAAGCTTTCTTT. Translation: CASSFPGNTEAFF.

In its sample, this clone was seen once. The CDR3: CAGPRGQGIDSNQPQHF. In nucleotides, the CDR3 is TGTGCTGGCCCCCGCGGACAGGGGATTGATAGCAATCAGCCCCAGCATTTT. J is TRBJ1-5 and V is TRBV7-3; TRBD1 matches at 9 bases. This CDR3 contains 17 residues. CDR1 is SGHTA and CDR2 is FQGTGA in the germline V gene.

The gene calls are TRBV2 and TRBJ2-1, with 14 bases matching TRBD2. V lost 4 bases and J lost 5; bases outside the gene matches: 22. This CDR3 spans 22 amino acids. Germline V lookup: CDR1 SNHLY, CDR2 FYNNEI. The CDR3 DNA is TGTGCCAGCAGTGTTCTACGCGGGGGACTAGCGGGGGAGTGGTACGGAGACAATGAGCAGTTCTTC. Protein: CASSVLRGGLAGEWYGDNEQFF. Full variable domain (rest looked up from reference TRBV2 and TRBJ2-1): EPEVTQTPSHQVTQMGQEVILRCVPISNHLYFYWYRQILGQKVEFLVSFYNNEISEKSEIFDDQFSVERPDGSNFTLKIRSTKLEDSAMYFCASSVLRGGLAGEWYGDNEQFFGPGTRLTVL.